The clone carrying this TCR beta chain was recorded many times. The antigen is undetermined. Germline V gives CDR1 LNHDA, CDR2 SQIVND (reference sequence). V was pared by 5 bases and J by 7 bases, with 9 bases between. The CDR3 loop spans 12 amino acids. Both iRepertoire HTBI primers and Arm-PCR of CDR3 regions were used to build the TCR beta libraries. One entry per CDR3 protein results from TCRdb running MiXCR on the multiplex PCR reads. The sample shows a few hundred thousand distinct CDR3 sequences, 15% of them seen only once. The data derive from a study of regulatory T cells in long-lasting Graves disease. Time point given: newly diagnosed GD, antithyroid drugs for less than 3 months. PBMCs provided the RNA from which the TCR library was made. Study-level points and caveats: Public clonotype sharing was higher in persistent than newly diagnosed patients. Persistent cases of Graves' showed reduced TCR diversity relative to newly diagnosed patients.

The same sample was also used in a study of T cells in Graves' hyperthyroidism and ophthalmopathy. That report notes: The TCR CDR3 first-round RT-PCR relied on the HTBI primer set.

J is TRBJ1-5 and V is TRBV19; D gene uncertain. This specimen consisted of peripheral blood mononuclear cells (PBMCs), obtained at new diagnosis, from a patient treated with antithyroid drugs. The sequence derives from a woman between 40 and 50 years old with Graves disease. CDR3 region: CASSGLGQPQHF. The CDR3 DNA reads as TGTGCCAGTAGTGGCCTAGGGCAGCCCCAGCATTTT.